The 26 T cell receptor beta chains below all came from one sample that was sequenced in a study of T-cell memory formation after mild COVID-19. MiXCR, applied by TCRdb to the 5' RACE reads, yields one record per CDR3 protein. The data contain about 340,000 distinct CDR3 sequences, roughly 19% of them singletons. The specimen was PBMCs or a T cell subset sorted from them (not recorded which). These receptors originate from a young man who had mild COVID-19 (a few samples of this study predate the infection). Cell type and time point are not known.

The chain is built from TRBV12-3 or TRBV12-4 and TRBJ1-1; D call uncertain. V was clipped by 3 bases and J by 5 bases, with 7 bases between them. CDR3 length: 12 amino acids. DNA of the CDR3: TGTGCCAGCAGTTTTATGGTGACTGAAGCTTTCTTT. Protein sequence: CASSFMVTEAFF.

The chain couples TRBV4-3 to TRBJ1-2; no firm D call. The CDR3 covers 14 residues. The V end lost 0 bases, the J end lost 3 bases, and 8 bases lay between the germline ends. CDR1 and CDR2 (germline): LGHNA, YSLEER. The CDR3 coding sequence is TGCGCCAGCAGCCAAGATAAGGGCGACTATGGCTACACCTTC. It translates to CASSQDKGDYGYTF.

In its sample, this clonotype was seen a few times. The chain joins TRBV6-2 or TRBV6-3 to TRBJ2-5; no clear D gene. This CDR3 has 14 residues. The V gene lost 2 bases and the J gene lost 2 bases, with 9 bases spanning the gap. CDR1 MNHEY and CDR2 SVGEGT come from the germline V gene. CDR3 amino acids: CASSYAESQETQYF. CDR3 sequence (DNA): TGTGCCAGCAGTTACGCCGAATCTCAAGAGACCCAGTACTTC.

The chain recombines TRBV9 with TRBJ2-1; tentative D call: TRBD1 (5 bases). The V and J ends lost 3 bases and 4 bases respectively, with 17 bases between them. The CDR3 contains 16 residues. CDR1 is SGDLS and CDR2 is YYNGEE in the germline V gene. CDR3 bases: TGTGCCAGCAGCGGACAGCCCCTGGGAAGATACAATGAGCAGTTCTTC. Protein sequence: CASSGQPLGRYNEQFF. The whole variable domain, filled in from reference TRBV9 and TRBJ2-1, reads DSGVTQTPKHLITATGQRVTLRCSPRSGDLSVYWYQQSLDQGLQFLIQYYNGEERAKGNILERFSAQQFPDLHSELNLSSLELGDSALYFCASSGQPLGRYNEQFFGPGTRLTVL.

This clonotype was seen many times. This chain connects TRBV7-2 to TRBJ2-1; D unresolved. CDR3 size: 14 residues. The V gene's germline CDR1 is SGHTA and CDR2 FQGNSA. V lost 1 base to trimming and J lost 4 bases, with 8 bases between them. The chain's CDR3 is CASSLDRGYNEQFF. Here the CDR3 DNA reads TGTGCCAGCAGCTTAGATCGCGGATACAATGAGCAGTTCTTC.

This chain connects TRBV5-6 to TRBJ2-7, with TRBD1 matching 8 bases. The CDR3 is made up of 13 amino acids. The V gene end was trimmed by 6 bases and the J gene end by 6 bases; junction bases not matched to a gene: 8. The germline gives CDR1 SGHDT, CDR2 YYEEEE. CDR3 sequence (DNA): TGTGCCAGCAATCGAAACAGGGGGAGCGAGCAGTACGTC. This sequence encodes CASNRNRGSEQYV.

This clonotype was detected only a few times. The genes are TRBV7-9 and TRBJ2-5; 7 bases align to TRBD2. This CDR3 has 15 amino acids. The germline V gene has CDR1 SEHNR and CDR2 FQNEAQ (reference sequence). Germline trimming cut 1 base from V and 0 bases from J; bases unmatched to any gene: 2. The CDR3 protein is CASSLGGGHQETQYF. The CDR3 nucleotides are TGTGCCAGCAGCTTAGGCGGGGGACACCAAGAGACCCAGTACTTC. Filled out from reference TRBV7-9 and TRBJ2-5, the complete variable domain reads DTGVSQNPRHKITKRGQNVTFRCDPISEHNRLYWYRQTLGQGPEFLTYFQNEAQLEKSRLLSDRFSAERPKGSFSTLEIQRTEQGDSAMYLCASSLGGGHQETQYFGPGTRLLVL.

This clonotype has only a few counts. This chain joins TRBV4-3 and TRBJ2-5; 7 bases are shared with TRBD1. Unmatched junction bases numbered 9, after V lost 1 base and J lost 4 bases. Germline CDR1 LGHNA, CDR2 YSLEER. The CDR3 is 16 amino acids. The CDR3 sequence is CASSQGEGAVSETQYF. The CDR3 DNA follows: TGCGCCAGCAGCCAAGGAGAGGGGGCCGTTTCAGAGACCCAGTACTTC.

The rearrangement joins TRBV7-9 to TRBJ2-7; the match to TRBD1 covers 7 bases. V shed 8 bases, J shed 2 bases, and the junction held 9 bases outside the gene matches. This CDR3 region has 14 residues. Germline CDR1 is SEHNR and CDR2 is FQNEAQ (reference sequence). Here the CDR3 reads CASSDTDRAYEQYF. CDR3 in DNA: TGTGCCAGCTCTGATACAGACAGGGCCTACGAGCAGTACTTC. Full variable domain (rest looked up from reference TRBV7-9 and TRBJ2-7): DTGVSQNPRHKITKRGQNVTFRCDPISEHNRLYWYRQTLGQGPEFLTYFQNEAQLEKSRLLSDRFSAERPKGSFSTLEIQRTEQGDSAMYLCASSDTDRAYEQYFGPGTRLTVT.

There are a few counts of this clonotype. The chain uses TRBV12-3 or TRBV12-4 and TRBJ2-3, with a tentative D call TRBD2 (6 bases). This CDR3 contains 14 residues. Trimming removed 3 bases from V and 5 bases from J, with 12 bases in between. The CDR3 region is CASSFYGGEDTQYF. CDR3 sequence (DNA): TGTGCCAGCAGTTTTTACGGGGGAGAAGATACGCAGTATTTT.

In this sample, this clonotype turned up a few times. The chain joins TRBV3-1 to TRBJ1-1; no clear D. V lost 1 base, J lost 8 bases, and 14 bases lay in between. CDR1 is LGHDT and CDR2 is YNNKEL in the germline V gene (reference sequence). The CDR3 has 14 amino acids. The CDR3 coding sequence is TGTGCCAGCAGCCAAGTAGGCTCCAGCGGCGAAGCTTTCTTT. Protein: CASSQVGSSGEAFF.

The chain recombines TRBV12-3 or TRBV12-4 with TRBJ1-1; D gene ambiguous. V was pared by 4 bases and J by 6 bases, with 9 bases between. The CDR3 has 12 residues. The CDR3 spells CASSSGRPEAFF. The CDR3 nucleotides are TGTGCCAGCAGTTCGGGGAGGCCTGAAGCTTTCTTT.

This sequence joins TRBV15 and TRBJ1-4; D remains unclear. Trimming left V 0 bases short and J 4 bases short, with 12 bases between. Germline values: CDR1 LNHNV, CDR2 YYDKDF (reference sequence). The CDR3 length is 16 residues. This CDR3 reads CATSRDPGTFNEKLFF. In nucleotides, the CDR3 is TGTGCCACCAGCAGAGATCCCGGCACCTTTAATGAAAAACTGTTTTTT.

This clonotype came up once. The junction departs from the called germline gene at one end, perhaps through a read error. V usage is TRBV7-3 and J usage is TRBJ2-4; weak D call: TRBD2 (6 bases). CDR1 SGHTA and CDR2 FQGTGA come from the germline V gene. This CDR3 has 13 residues. CDR3 coding DNA: TGTGCCAGGAAAAAACTAGCCAAAAACATTCAGAACTTC. It encodes CARKKLAKNIQNF.

Here the CDR3 DNA reads TGTGCCAGCAGCCTAGGGGTGGTTCAGACCGGGGAGCTGTTTTTT. This gives the protein CASSLGVVQTGELFF. This rearrangement joins TRBV11-3 to TRBJ2-2, with D possibly being TRBD1 (5 bases). The CDR3 is made up of 15 amino acids. Per germline, CDR1 SGHNT and CDR2 YENEEA. Trimming shortened V by 5 bases and J by 5 bases, and 15 bases separated the two germline ends.

The rearrangement uses TRBV5-1 and TRBJ2-3, with 11 bases matching TRBD1. The CDR3 covers 14 residues. The junction had 8 bases not matched to a gene; V was cut back by 4 bases and J by 10 bases. The germline CDR1 and CDR2 sequences are SGHRS and YFSETQ. CDR3 in DNA: TGCGCCAGCAGCCCCGGGACAGGGGGTGTGGCGCAGTATTTT. It is translated as CASSPGTGGVAQYF.

This rearrangement joins TRBV15 to TRBJ2-7; no clear D gene. The CDR3 totals 13 residues. Per the germline V gene, CDR1 is LNHNV and CDR2 is YYDKDF (reference sequence). V gave up 1 base and J gave up 3 bases, with 7 bases separating them. CDR3: CATSRGYSYEQYF. The CDR3 DNA follows: TGTGCCACCAGCAGAGGCTACAGCTACGAGCAGTACTTC.

This clonotype appeared once. The chain employs TRBV15 and TRBJ2-5; D may be TRBD2 (5 bases). Per the germline V gene, CDR1 is LNHNV and CDR2 is YYDKDF (reference sequence). The CDR3 totals 13 residues. V lost 1 base and J 5 bases, leaving 8 bases between the germline ends. CDR3 amino acids: CATSRGGMETQYF. For the CDR3, the DNA is TGTGCCACCAGCAGAGGAGGGATGGAGACCCAGTACTTC.

This clonotype was observed many times. The V call is TRBV7-2, the J call TRBJ2-2; TRBD2 might be the D (6 bases). Trimming shortened V by 6 bases and J by 6 bases, and 8 bases separated the two germline ends. Germline CDR1 reads SGHTA; CDR2 reads FQGNSA. CDR3 length equals 12 residues. CDR3 region: CASRTRAGELFF. The CDR3, as DNA: TGTGCCAGCAGGACTAGGGCCGGGGAGCTGTTTTTT.

V usage is TRBV7-9 and J usage is TRBJ2-1, with D tentatively TRBD1 (6 bases). CDR1 and CDR2 (germline): SEHNR, FQNEAQ (reference sequence). Trimming shortened V by 10 bases and J by 1 base, and 26 bases separated the two germline ends. This CDR3 contains 18 residues. The CDR3 nucleotides read TGTGCCACCCTGTTACCCGGGACATCATTCCTTTCCTACAATGAGCAGTTCTTC. This codes for CATLLPGTSFLSYNEQFF.

CDR3 coding DNA: TGTGCCAGCAGCCAAGCCGACACAAACACTGAAGCTTTCTTT. Its translation is CASSQADTNTEAFF. V gene TRBV3-1 combines with J gene TRBJ1-1; D remains unclear. Trimming took off 1 base at V and 2 bases at J, with 8 bases between the two ends. There are 14 residues in the CDR3. Germline V gives CDR1 LGHDT, CDR2 YNNKEL (reference sequence).

This clonotype has only a few counts. The chain carries TRBV5-1 and TRBJ2-7; D might be TRBD2 (6 bases). The germline V and J ends were trimmed by 1 base and 6 bases, with 14 bases remaining between them. This CDR3 spans 14 amino acids. CDR1 is SGHRS and CDR2 is YFSETQ in the germline V gene. The CDR3 nucleotides are TGCGCCAGCAGCTTGAGAGGAGCGGGCCCCGAGCAGTACTTC. Translated: CASSLRGAGPEQYF.

This clonotype occurred once. The chain carries TRBV25-1 and TRBJ2-7; TRBD2 might be the D (7 bases). There are 11 residues in the CDR3. Trimming took off 7 bases at V and 5 bases at J, with 9 bases between the two ends. Germline values: CDR1 MGHDK, CDR2 SYGVNS. CDR3 protein: CASKGGNEQYV. CDR3 coding DNA: TGTGCCAGCAAGGGGGGGAACGAGCAGTACGTC.

This clonotype has only a few counts. This chain uses TRBV7-9 with TRBJ1-2; TRBD1 agrees at 7 bases. The germline gives CDR1 SEHNR, CDR2 FQNEAQ (reference sequence). The CDR3 runs 14 residues. Trimming at V came to 5 bases and at J to 5 bases, leaving 8 bases not matched to a gene. The CDR3 bases are TGTGCCAGCAGCCCAGACAGGGTATGGTATGGCTACACCTTC. It yields the protein CASSPDRVWYGYTF.

There are a few counts of this clonotype. The V gene is TRBV13, the J gene TRBJ2-7; D possibly corresponds to TRBD1 (6 bases). Germline V gene data show CDR1 as PRHDT and CDR2 as FYEKMQ (reference sequence). This CDR3 region has 12 residues. Trimming left V 3 bases short and J 7 bases short, with 10 bases between. The CDR3 region is CASSFLTGEQYF. CDR3 sequence (DNA): TGTGCCAGCAGCTTCCTCACAGGGGAGCAGTACTTC.

This clonotype was detected only a few times. J is TRBJ1-3 and V is TRBV5-6, with D uncertain. Trimming pared 4 bases from V and 1 base from J, leaving 9 bases between. There are 14 residues in the CDR3. Per the germline V gene, CDR1 is SGHDT and CDR2 is YYEEEE. CDR3 nucleotides: TGTGCCAGCAGCCCCCGTAGGTCTGGAAACACCATATATTTT. Protein product: CASSPRRSGNTIYF.